These 24 T cell receptor beta chains came from one sample sequenced in a study of cytotoxic CD8 clonotypes in ibrutinib-treated CLL. Generated by immunoSEQ multiplex PCR, the TCRdb table keeps only in-frame clones and is missing some. The data show under 150,000 clones, around 93% seen once. Specimen: PBMCs, collected after 12 months of ibrutinib treatment. The receptors derive from a human donor with chronic lymphocytic leukemia.

In this sample, this clone turned up once. This chain connects TRBV28 to TRBJ2-7; D is ambiguous. V lost 6 bases, J lost 0 bases, and 9 bases lay in between. From germline, CDR1 is MDHEN and CDR2 SYDVKM. This CDR3 region has 13 residues. DNA for the CDR3: TGTGCCAGCAGGCTGCCTAGCTCCTACGAGCAGTACTTC. Its protein product is CASRLPSSYEQYF.

This rearrangement joins TRBV6-5 to TRBJ2-7; D is perhaps TRBD2 (5 bases). Trimming stripped 2 bases from V and 12 bases from J, with 14 bases between. Per the germline V gene, CDR1 is MNHEY and CDR2 is SVGAGI. CDR3 length: 12 amino acids. This CDR3 reads CASSYDFGVLYF. CDR3 in DNA: TGTGCCAGCAGTTACGATTTCGGGGTTTTGTACTTC.

The genes are TRBV28 and TRBJ1-5, with a weak D call TRBD1 (6 bases). V lost 6 bases and J lost 2, with 20 bases in between. This CDR3 spans 17 amino acids. Germline V gene lookup returns CDR1 MDHEN and CDR2 SYDVKM. The CDR3 bases are TGTGCCAGCAGCCGAGGGCCAGGGGCGCTTCGCAATCAGCCCCAGCATTTT. Amino acid sequence: CASSRGPGALRNQPQHF.

The gene calls are TRBV21-1 and TRBJ2-1; no check of the table's D call, TRBD1, against the DNA was made. TRBV21-1 corresponds to a pseudogene. The CDR3 contains 16 residues. CDR3 residues: CASSKGETSSYNEQFF. CDR3 DNA: TGTGCCAGCAGCAAAGGAGAGACAAGCTCCTACAATGAGCAGTTCTTC.

CDR3 sequence reads: CASSLESLGEVYNEQFF. The CDR3, as DNA: TGTGCCAGCAGCTTAGAATCTTTGGGGGAGGTCTACAATGAGCAGTTCTTC. V is TRBV7-6 and J is TRBJ2-1; D may be TRBD2 (6 bases). The germline V gene encodes CDR1 SGHVS and CDR2 FNYEAQ. This CDR3 contains 17 residues. Trimming took off 1 base at V and 3 bases at J, with 16 bases between the two ends.

J is TRBJ2-5 and V is TRBV18; D is uncertain. CDR3 size: 14 residues. V lost 4 bases, J lost 5 bases, and 14 bases lay in between. Germline V gene lookup returns CDR1 KGHSH and CDR2 LQKENI. The CDR3 protein is CASSRVAKGETQYF. CDR3 bases: TGTGCCAGCTCACGCGTGGCAAAGGGCGAGACCCAGTACTTC.

This chain uses TRBV11-2 with TRBJ2-3, with D unresolved. This CDR3 has 14 residues. V was cut by 8 bases and J by 2 bases, with 14 bases left in between. CDR1 is SGHAT and CDR2 is FQNNGV in the germline V gene. This chain's CDR3 is CASSTGGSTDTQYF. The CDR3 nucleotides read TGTGCCAGCTCTACGGGCGGCTCCACAGATACGCAGTATTTT. Full variable domain (remainder filled in from reference TRBV11-2 and TRBJ2-3): EAGVAQSPRYKIIEKRQSVAFWCNPISGHATLYWYQQILGQGPKLLIQFQNNGVVDDSQLPKDRFSAERLKGVDSTLKIQPAKLEDSAVYLCASSTGGSTDTQYFGPGTRLTVL.

The rearrangement joins TRBV2 to TRBJ1-1; D is perhaps TRBD1 (6 bases). Trimming cost V 3 bases and J 11 bases, with 13 bases left between them. Germline V gene data show CDR1 as SNHLY and CDR2 as FYNNEI. The length of the CDR3 is 12 residues. CDR3 region: CASSEGPQGAFF. Written as DNA, the CDR3 is TGTGCCAGCAGTGAGGGGCCACAGGGTGCTTTCTTT.

The rearrangement links TRBV6-5 to TRBJ1-3; no definite D call. The CDR3 contains 15 residues. The ends were cut back, 1 base at V and 2 bases at J, with 9 bases in the middle. Looked up from germline, CDR1 is MNHEY and CDR2 is SVGAGI. The CDR3, as DNA: TGTGCCAGCAGTTACTTCCATGGGACTGGAAACACCATATATTTT. Protein sequence: CASSYFHGTGNTIYF.

The V and J genes are TRBV9 and TRBJ2-5, with D tentatively TRBD2 (6 bases). V lost 4 bases and J lost 1, with 11 bases in between. CDR1 and CDR2 from the germline V gene are SGDLS and YYNGEE. This CDR3 is built from 14 residues. The DNA of the CDR3 is TGTGCCAGCAGCTGGGCGGGGAGCCAAGAGACCCAGTACTTC. Protein: CASSWAGSQETQYF. The full variable domain, in which reference TRBV9 and TRBJ2-5 provide the parts outside the CDR3, is DSGVTQTPKHLITATGQRVTLRCSPRSGDLSVYWYQQSLDQGLQFLIQYYNGEERAKGNILERFSAQQFPDLHSELNLSSLELGDSALYFCASSWAGSQETQYFGPGTRLLVL.

The chain couples TRBV9 to TRBJ2-3; D unclear. Germline V gives CDR1 SGDLS, CDR2 YYNGEE. V was cut by 9 bases and J by 4 bases, with 18 bases left in between. The length of the CDR3 is 14 residues. For the CDR3, the DNA is TGTGCCATCAATCTGGGTCTTAAGGCAGATACGCAGTATTTT. Residues: CAINLGLKADTQYF. Filled out from reference TRBV9 and TRBJ2-3, the complete variable domain reads DSGVTQTPKHLITATGQRVTLRCSPRSGDLSVYWYQQSLDQGLQFLIQYYNGEERAKGNILERFSAQQFPDLHSELNLSSLELGDSALYFCAINLGLKADTQYFGPGTRLTVL.

The V call is TRBV2, the J call TRBJ1-5; the match to TRBD1 covers 7 bases. The CDR3 has 15 residues. V dropped 8 bases and J dropped 6; count of bases not matched to a gene: 13. The V gene's germline CDR1 is SNHLY and CDR2 FYNNEI. The CDR3 protein is CASGPTDREVQPQHF. CDR3 DNA: TGTGCCAGCGGACCTACAGACAGGGAAGTTCAGCCCCAGCATTTT.

The chain links TRBV28 to TRBJ2-1; tentative D call: TRBD2 (6 bases). The CDR3 totals 13 residues. CDR1 and CDR2 from the germline V gene are MDHEN and SYDVKM. The germline V and J ends were trimmed by 9 bases and 8 bases, with 17 bases remaining between them. The CDR3 DNA reads as TGTGCCAGTGATGCCGGGAGTCTGTATGAGCAGTTCTTC. It encodes CASDAGSLYEQFF.

The chain couples TRBV28 to TRBJ2-2; D is undetermined. V was clipped by 6 bases and J by 4 bases, with 12 bases between them. Germline CDR1 is MDHEN and CDR2 is SYDVKM. This CDR3 has 14 residues. Written as DNA, the CDR3 is TGTGCCAGCAGAGAAGGGCTCGGCACCGGGGAGCTGTTTTTT. Protein product: CASREGLGTGELFF.

The chain recombines TRBV28 with TRBJ1-3, with 9 bases matching TRBD1. The length of the CDR3 is 16 residues. Germline V CDR1 and CDR2: MDHEN, SYDVKM. V shed 3 bases and J 0 bases; nucleotides not matched to a gene: 3. As DNA, the CDR3 is TGTGCCAGCAGTTTGGGACAGGGTTCCTCTGGAAACACCATATATTTT. Translating it yields CASSLGQGSSGNTIYF.

V gene TRBV10-3 combines with J gene TRBJ2-2; 8 positions match TRBD1. Germline V gene lookup returns CDR1 ENHRY and CDR2 SYGVKD. The CDR3 sequence is 13 residues long. V lost 8 bases to trimming and J lost 4 bases; unmatched junction nucleotides: 3. The CDR3 DNA sequence: TGTGCCATCCGGGACAGGTCCACCGGGGAGCTGTTTTTT. It codes for CAIRDRSTGELFF.

This chain links TRBV4-2 with TRBJ2-2, with 7 bases that match TRBD1. Germline CDR1 LGHNA, CDR2 YNFKEQ. The CDR3 consists of 16 residues. V shed 0 bases, J shed 7 bases, and the junction held 8 bases outside the gene matches. The CDR3 is CASSQDPEGANGELFF. Written as DNA, the CDR3 is TGTGCCAGCAGCCAAGATCCTGAGGGGGCGAACGGGGAGCTGTTTTTT.

This clone has a single count. The rearrangement joins TRBV6-6 to TRBJ1-5, with D tentatively TRBD1 (6 bases). The V gene's germline CDR1 is MNHNY and CDR2 SVGAGI (reference sequence). The CDR3 extends over 15 amino acids. Trimming removed 4 bases from V and 4 bases from J, with 14 bases in between. CDR3 protein: CASSSSRGGNQPQHF. CDR3 DNA sequence: TGTGCCAGCAGTTCCTCCAGGGGAGGAAATCAGCCCCAGCATTTT.

The V call is TRBV19, the J call TRBJ2-2; D is undetermined. The germline CDR1 and CDR2 sequences are LNHDA and SQIVND (reference sequence). The CDR3 is made up of 13 amino acids. Deletions cut 6 bases from V and 6 bases from J, with 11 bases between. CDR3 residues: CASSQTRPGELFF. The CDR3 nucleotides read TGTGCCAGTAGCCAGACTCGACCCGGGGAGCTGTTTTTT. Supplemented by reference TRBV19 and TRBJ2-2, the full variable domain reads DGGITQSPKYLFRKEGQNVTLSCEQNLNHDAMYWYRQDPGQGLRLIYYSQIVNDFQKGDIAEGYSVSREKKESFPLTVTSAQKNPTAFYLCASSQTRPGELFFGEGSRLTVL.

The rearrangement uses TRBV6-5 and TRBJ2-7, with 10 positions matching TRBD1. The germline V gene has CDR1 MNHEY and CDR2 SVGAGI. The CDR3 runs to 14 residues. The ends lost 6 bases at V and 5 bases at J; junction bases unmatched: 7. CDR3 sequence reads: CASSRDRGMDEQYF. The CDR3 coding sequence is TGTGCCAGCAGCCGGGACAGGGGTATGGACGAGCAGTACTTC.

The V call is TRBV28, the J call TRBJ1-2; 7 bases match TRBD1. CDR3 size: 14 residues. From germline, CDR1 is MDHEN and CDR2 SYDVKM. Losses at the gene ends were 6 bases for V and 8 bases for J; bases not matched to a gene: 12. Here the CDR3 DNA reads TGTGCCAGCAGCCGAGGGGGCGTCGTTTGGGGCTACACCTTC. Translation: CASSRGGVVWGYTF.

The chain carries TRBV2 and TRBJ1-4, with a weak D call TRBD1 (6 bases). The ends were cut back, 5 bases at V and 8 bases at J, with 12 bases in the middle. The CDR3 loop spans 13 amino acids. CDR1 and CDR2 (germline): SNHLY, FYNNEI. In DNA form, the CDR3 reads TGTGCCAGCAGTCCCCCGGGGGCCGAAAAACTGTTTTTT. Encoded protein: CASSPPGAEKLFF. Filled out from reference TRBV2 and TRBJ1-4, the complete variable domain reads EPEVTQTPSHQVTQMGQEVILRCVPISNHLYFYWYRQILGQKVEFLVSFYNNEISEKSEIFDDQFSVERPDGSNFTLKIRSTKLEDSAMYFCASSPPGAEKLFFGSGTQLSVL.

The rearrangement links TRBV10-3 to TRBJ2-3; D remains ambiguous. Per germline, CDR1 ENHRY and CDR2 SYGVKD. Trimming shortened V by 4 bases and J by 0 bases, and 8 bases separated the two germline ends. There are 14 residues in the CDR3. Here the CDR3 DNA reads TGTGCCATCAGTGTGGTACTTAGCACAGATACGCAGTATTTT. It is translated as CAISVVLSTDTQYF.

The V call is TRBV18, the J call TRBJ1-5; TRBD1 matches 7 bases. Germline-derived CDR1 and CDR2 are KGHSH and LQKENI. The CDR3 consists of 15 residues. J lost 4 bases, V lost 6 bases, and 9 bases had no gene match. The chain's CDR3 is CASSPAGTENQPQHF. For the CDR3, the DNA is TGTGCCAGCTCCCCAGCGGGGACAGAGAATCAGCCCCAGCATTTT.